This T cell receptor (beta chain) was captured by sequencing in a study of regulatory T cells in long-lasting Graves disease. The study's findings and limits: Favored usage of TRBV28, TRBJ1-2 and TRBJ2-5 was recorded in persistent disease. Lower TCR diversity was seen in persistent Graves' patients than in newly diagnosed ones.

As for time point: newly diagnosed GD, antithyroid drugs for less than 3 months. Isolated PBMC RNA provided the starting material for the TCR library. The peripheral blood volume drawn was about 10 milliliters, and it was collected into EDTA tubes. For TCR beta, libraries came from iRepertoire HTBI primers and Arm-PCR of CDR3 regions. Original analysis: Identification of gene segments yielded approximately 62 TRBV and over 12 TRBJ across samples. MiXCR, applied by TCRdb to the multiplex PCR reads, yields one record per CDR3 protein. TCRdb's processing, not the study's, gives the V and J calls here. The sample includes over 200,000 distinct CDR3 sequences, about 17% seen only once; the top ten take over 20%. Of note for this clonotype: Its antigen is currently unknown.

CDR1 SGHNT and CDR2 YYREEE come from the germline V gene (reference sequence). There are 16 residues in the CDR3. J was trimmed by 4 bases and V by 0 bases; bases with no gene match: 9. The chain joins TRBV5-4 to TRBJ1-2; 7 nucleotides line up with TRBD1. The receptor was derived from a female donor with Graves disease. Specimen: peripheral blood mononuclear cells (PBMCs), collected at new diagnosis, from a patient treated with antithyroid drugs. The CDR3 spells CASSLAGRQGSYGYTF. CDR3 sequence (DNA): TGTGCCAGCAGCTTGGCCGGGAGACAGGGCAGCTATGGCTACACCTTC.